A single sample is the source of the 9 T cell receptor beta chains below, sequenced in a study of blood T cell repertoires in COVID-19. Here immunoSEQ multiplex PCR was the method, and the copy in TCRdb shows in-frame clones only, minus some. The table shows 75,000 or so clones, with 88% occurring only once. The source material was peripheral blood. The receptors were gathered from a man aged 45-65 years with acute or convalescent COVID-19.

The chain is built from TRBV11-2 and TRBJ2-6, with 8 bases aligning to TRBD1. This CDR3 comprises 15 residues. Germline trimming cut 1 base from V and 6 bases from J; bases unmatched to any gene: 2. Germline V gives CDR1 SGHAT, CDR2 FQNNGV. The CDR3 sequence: CASSLGQGLANVLTF. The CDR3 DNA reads TGTGCCAGCAGCTTAGGACAGGGGTTGGCCAACGTCCTGACTTTC.

The CDR3 DNA follows: TGTGCCAGTAGTCTAGCGGGGGACGCCTACGAGCAGTACTTC. This encodes CASSLAGDAYEQYF. The V gene is TRBV19, the J gene TRBJ2-7; 10 bases fit TRBD2. This CDR3 contains 14 residues. J lost 2 bases, V lost 5 bases, and 3 bases had no gene match. Per germline, CDR1 LNHDA and CDR2 SQIVND (reference sequence).

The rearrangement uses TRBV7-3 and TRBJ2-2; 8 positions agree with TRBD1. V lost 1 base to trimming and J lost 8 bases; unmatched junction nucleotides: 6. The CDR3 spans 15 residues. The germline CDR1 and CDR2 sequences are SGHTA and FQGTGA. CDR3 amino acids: CASSLISRGHGELFF. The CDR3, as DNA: TGTGCCAGCAGCTTAATTTCCAGGGGGCATGGGGAGCTGTTTTTT.

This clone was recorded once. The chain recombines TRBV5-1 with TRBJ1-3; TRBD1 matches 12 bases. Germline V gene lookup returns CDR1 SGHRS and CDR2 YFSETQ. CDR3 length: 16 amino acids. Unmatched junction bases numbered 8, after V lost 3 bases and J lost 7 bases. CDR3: CASSSLSGQGANTIYF. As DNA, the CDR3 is TGCGCCAGCAGCTCGCTTTCGGGACAGGGGGCCAACACCATATATTTT.

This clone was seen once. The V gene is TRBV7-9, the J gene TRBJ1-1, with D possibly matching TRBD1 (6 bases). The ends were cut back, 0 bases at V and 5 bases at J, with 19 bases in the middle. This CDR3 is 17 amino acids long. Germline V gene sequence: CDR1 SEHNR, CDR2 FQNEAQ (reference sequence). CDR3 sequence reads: CASSLAAMVQGGTEAFF. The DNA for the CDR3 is TGTGCCAGCAGCTTAGCAGCTATGGTACAGGGCGGAACTGAAGCTTTCTTT.

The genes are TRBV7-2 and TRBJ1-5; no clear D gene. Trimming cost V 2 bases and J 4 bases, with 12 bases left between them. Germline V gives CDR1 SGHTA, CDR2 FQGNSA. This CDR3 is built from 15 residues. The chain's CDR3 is CASSLSSKLNQPQHF. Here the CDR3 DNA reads TGTGCCAGCAGCTTATCGTCCAAACTGAATCAGCCCCAGCATTTT.

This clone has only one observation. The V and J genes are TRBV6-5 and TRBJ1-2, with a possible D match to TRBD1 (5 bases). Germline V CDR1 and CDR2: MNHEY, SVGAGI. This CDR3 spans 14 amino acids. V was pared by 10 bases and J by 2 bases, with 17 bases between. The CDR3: CANGGDNKNYGYTF. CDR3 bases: TGTGCCAACGGAGGGGATAACAAAAACTATGGCTACACCTTC.

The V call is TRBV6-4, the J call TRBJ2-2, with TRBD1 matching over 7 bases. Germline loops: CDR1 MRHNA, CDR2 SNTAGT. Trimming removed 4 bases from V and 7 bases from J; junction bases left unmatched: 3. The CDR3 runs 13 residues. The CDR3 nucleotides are TGTGCCAGCAGTGGACAGGGAAGCGGGGAGCTGTTTTTT. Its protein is CASSGQGSGELFF.

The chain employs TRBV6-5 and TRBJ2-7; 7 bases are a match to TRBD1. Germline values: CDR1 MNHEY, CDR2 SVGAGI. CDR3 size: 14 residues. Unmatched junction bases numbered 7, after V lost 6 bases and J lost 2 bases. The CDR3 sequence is CASRPRRGTYEQYF. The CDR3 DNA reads TGTGCCAGCAGGCCGCGCAGGGGGACCTACGAGCAGTACTTC.